These T cell receptor beta chains were read from a single sample in a study of cytomegalovirus exposure and HLA in healthy donors. Sequencing used immunoSEQ multiplex PCR; TCRdb keeps in-frame clones, though not all of them. The sample lists a few hundred thousand clones, approximately 80% seen once, with about 0.2% in the top ten. The sequenced sample was PBMCs. All receptors derive from a girl aged 2 to 9 in good health and CMV-seronegative. Each CDR3 is given with its conserved first and last residue. A D gene is named only where the DNA matches it firmly. The listing skips clone size in some rows; elsewhere it reads once, few, many or a size class.

size	V	D	J	DNA	CDR3
-	TRBV19	TRBD2	TRBJ2-1	TGTGCCAGTAGTAGGTCCGGGGGGGGCTCCTACAATGAGCAGTTCTTC	CASSRSGGGSYNEQFF
-	TRBV7-2	-	TRBJ2-1	TGTGCCAGCAGCTTAGACAGCTCCTACAATGAGCAGTTCTTC	CASSLDSSYNEQFF
-	TRBV11-2	TRBD2	TRBJ2-5	TGTGCCAGCAGCTTATTAGCGGGGCGGGAGACCCAGTACTTC	CASSLLAGRETQYF
-	TRBV6-1	-	TRBJ1-1	TGTGCCAGCAGCGGGAGACGAAACACTGAAGCTTTCTTT	CASSGRRNTEAFF
-	TRBV7-9	-	TRBJ1-1	TGTGCCAGCAGCTTAGAAATAGGAGATGAAGCTTTCTTT	CASSLEIGDEAFF
-	TRBV6-6	-	TRBJ2-1	TGTGCCAGCAGATTAACTAGGGACAATGAGCAGTTCTTC	CASRLTRDNEQFF
-	TRBV5-1	-	TRBJ1-4	TGCGCCAGCAGCTTGGAACGGGGAGGTGAAAAACTGTTTTTT	CASSLERGGEKLFF
-	TRBV10-3	TRBD1	TRBJ1-5	TGTGCCATCAGTGAGTCAGGACCCGGACAGGGGGCTTCGTTAAATCAGCCCCAGCATTTT	CAISESGPGQGASLNQPQHF
-	TRBV6-1	-	TRBJ2-7	TGTGCCAGTAGTGGAGTCTACGAGCAGTACTTC	CASSGVYEQYF
few	TRBV2	-	TRBJ2-1	TGTGCCAGCAGGACAAATGAGCAGTTCTTC	CASRTNEQFF
-	TRBV6-5	-	TRBJ2-1	TGTGCCAGCAGTTACTCGAGGGCCCTAGGGTACAATGAGCAGTTCTTC	CASSYSRALGYNEQFF
-	TRBV5-1	TRBD1	TRBJ2-7	TGCGCCAGCAGCTTGGCGGGACAGGGCCCCTACGAGCAGTACTTC	CASSLAGQGPYEQYF
-	TRBV5-1	TRBD1	TRBJ2-5	TGCGCCAGCAGCTTTACAGGGGAACTCCAAGAGACCCAGTACTTC	CASSFTGELQETQYF
-	TRBV27	TRBD2	TRBJ2-7	TGTGCCAGCAGGGGGAAAGCGGGGTACGAGCAGTACTTC	CASRGKAGYEQYF
-	TRBV6-5	-	TRBJ2-7	TGTGCCAGCTACAGGGGACTTCGCTACGAGCAGTACTTC	CASYRGLRYEQYF
-	TRBV27	-	TRBJ1-2	TGTGCCAGCAGCCCCCAGGGTCGCTATGGCTACACCTTC	CASSPQGRYGYTF
-	TRBV5-1	TRBD2	TRBJ2-7	TGCGCCAGCAGCGGGGGGGCCTACGAGCAGTACTTC	CASSGGAYEQYF
-	TRBV18	-	TRBJ1-4	TGTGCCAGCTCACCAGGTGACAGAACTAATGAAAAACTGTTTTTT	CASSPGDRTNEKLFF
-	TRBV10-2	-	TRBJ2-1	TGCGCCAGCTCAATAGTGTCCGAGGTTGATGAGCAGTTCTTC	CASSIVSEVDEQFF
-	TRBV5-1	-	TRBJ1-1	TGCGCCAGCAGCTTGGATTCCCGGACAGTGGAGGAACCTGAAGCTTTCTTT	CASSLDSRTVEEPEAFF
-	TRBV5-1	-	TRBJ2-5	TGCGCCAGCAGCTTGGACGGGTTTCGGGAGACCCAGTACTTC	CASSLDGFRETQYF
-	TRBV11-2	-	TRBJ1-2	TGTGCCAGCACCGGAATAGCCAGGGGAGATGGCTACACCTTC	CASTGIARGDGYTF
-	TRBV2	TRBD2	TRBJ2-7	TGTGCCAGCAGTGAACCGGGACTAGCTAGCTACGAGCAGTACTTC	CASSEPGLASYEQYF
-	TRBV5-6	-	TRBJ2-1	TGTGCCAGCAGCTTGGGTTTTACGATTTCGGGGAACAATGAGCAGTTCTTC	CASSLGFTISGNNEQFF
-	TRBV18	-	TRBJ2-1	TGTGCCAGCTCACCCCGGGAGATTTGGAGCTCCTACAATGAGCAGTTCTTC	CASSPREIWSSYNEQFF
once	TRBV19	-	TRBJ1-6	TGTGCAGTGGGAGAGGAGGTAGTTATGGGTTCACCCCTCCACTTT	CAVGEEVVMGSPLHF
-	TRBV6-6	-	TRBJ1-5	TGTGCCAGCAGTCCAAACAGGTCTTTTAGCAATCAGCCCCAGCATTTT	CASSPNRSFSNQPQHF
-	TRBV5-6	-	TRBJ1-5	TGTGCCAGCAGCATTCCCCGCGGGAGACTTACCACAGATACGCAGCATTTT	CASSIPRGRLTTDTQHF
-	TRBV5-5	TRBD1	TRBJ2-7	TGTGCCAGCAGCTTGGACAGGGGGCTCAACGAGCAGTACTTC	CASSLDRGLNEQYF
-	TRBV6-1	TRBD1	TRBJ1-1	TGTGCCAGCAGGGATATAGGGGGCGGTGAAGCTTTCTTT	CASRDIGGGEAFF
-	TRBV5-1	-	TRBJ1-6	TGCGCCAGCAGCGCGAGACTGGAGCGATACTCACCCCTCCACTTT	CASSARLERYSPLHF
-	TRBV6-1	-	TRBJ2-7	TGTGCCAGCGCCACTGCTGATCGGGGATACGAGCAGTACTTC	CASATADRGYEQYF
-	TRBV4-1	-	TRBJ2-5	TGCGCCAGCAGCCAAGAGAACCGGGAGACCCAGTACTTC	CASSQENRETQYF
-	TRBV29-1	TRBD2	TRBJ2-7	TGCAGCGTCGGCGGAGGGGGGCTAGCGGGATTCGAGCAGTACTTC	CSVGGGGLAGFEQYF
-	TRBV30	-	TRBJ2-1	TGTGCCTGGAGTAGAGCGAGCTCCTACAATGAGCAGTTCTTC	CAWSRASSYNEQFF
few	TRBV7-9	TRBD2	TRBJ2-5	TGTGCCAGCAGCTTTCCTAGCGGGGGGAAACACCAAGAGACCCAGTACTTC	CASSFPSGGKHQETQYF
-	TRBV18	TRBD1	TRBJ2-7	TGTGCCAGCTCCGGGACAGGTATCTACGAGCAGTACTTC	CASSGTGIYEQYF
-	TRBV6-1	-	TRBJ2-1	TGTGCCAGCAGTCCCGAGAGGTACAATGAGCAGTTCTTC	CASSPERYNEQFF
few	TRBV5-1	TRBD2	TRBJ2-3	TGCGCCAGCAGCCCCTTAGCGGGACGGACAGATACGCAGTATTTT	CASSPLAGRTDTQYF
-	TRBV2	TRBD2	TRBJ2-1	TGTGCCAGCGGAAGACTAGCGGGGGGGCTCTACAATGAGCAGTTCTTC	CASGRLAGGLYNEQFF
-	TRBV27	TRBD1	TRBJ2-5	TGTGCCAGCACCCCTTTAACACAGGGGGCGCATACCCAGTACTTC	CASTPLTQGAHTQYF